The text below deals with one T cell receptor (beta chain). The antigen is unknown. A J-beta primer mix and a sample-barcoded 5' primer were used in a second PCR of roughly 7 to 12 cycles. TCRdb fed the 5' RACE reads into MiXCR, producing one record per CDR3 protein. The sample holds roughly 1,000,000 distinct CDR3 sequences, roughly a quarter seen once. The sample originates from a study of blood T cells in healthy people across ages. V was clipped by 0 bases and J by 3 bases; unmatched bases: 12. The CDR3 runs 18 residues. Looked up from germline, CDR1 is SGHRS and CDR2 is YFSETQ. Whole-study results and caveats: Changes seen in expanded clonotypes were possibly confounded by donor CMV status left unknown.

The sample was also reused in another study, on T cells of mothers and their children. As that report states: Every microgram of extracted RNA entered cDNA synthesis, around 1.6 ug per 15 ul. Sequencing got over 10 million TCR beta CDR3 reads from each mother and some 3 million from each child.

The sequencing input was blood. This chain links TRBV5-1 with TRBJ2-1; 7 bases match TRBD2. This clonotype was sampled from a girl aged 2-10 years in good health. The chain's CDR3 is CASSLEESREIYYNEQFF. The CDR3 DNA reads TGCGCCAGCAGCTTGGAAGAGTCGCGGGAGATATACTACAATGAGCAGTTCTTC.